The clone carrying this TCR beta chain was seen only once. Antigen specificity is unknown. CDR1 MNHNS and CDR2 SASEGT come from the germline V gene. The CDR3 covers 16 residues. V was cut by 1 base and J by 1 base, with 11 bases left in between. These data originate in a study of cytomegalovirus exposure and HLA in healthy donors. Points from the study as a whole: Across donors, most TCRs were seen rarely, yet some public ones were widespread.

Both 60 Vbeta primers and 13 Jbeta primers went into the PCR. Some clones are missing from TCRdb's copy, which holds only in-frame ones; the method was immunoSEQ multiplex PCR. The table includes under 300,000 clones, about nine tenths detected once. Input material: PBMCs. This chain links TRBV6-1 with TRBJ1-5; weak D call: TRBD1 (6 bases). The TCR comes from a girl aged 2 to 9 in good health and CMV-seronegative. CDR3 loop: CASSEGQGMSNQPQHF. CDR3 nucleotides: TGTGCCAGCAGTGAAGGTCAGGGGATGAGCAATCAGCCCCAGCATTTT.